The clone carrying this T cell receptor (beta chain) has more than one count but fewer than ten. The antigen is undetermined. The record originates from a study of a mutant IDH1 vaccine in newly diagnosed glioma. Sequencing used immunoSEQ multiplex PCR; TCRdb keeps in-frame clones, though not all of them. The sample lists around 84,000 clones, around four fifths occurring once. As to time point: week 47, end of study. The vaccine gave 300 ug of a 20-mer mutant IDH1 peptide subcutaneously per dose. The donors' diagnosis was new WHO grade 3 or 4 astrocytoma that was IDH1-mutant and ATRX-lost. Sample: PBMCs, taken from a glioma patient whose treatment included an IDH1 peptide vaccine. The clonotype originates from a middle-aged man with glioma.

CDR3 nucleotide sequence: TGTGCCAGCAGCTTAAATCCGGGGCTCGGACAGCCCCAGCATTTT. This translates into CASSLNPGLGQPQHF. V and J are TRBV7-2 and TRBJ1-5, with D tentatively TRBD1 (5 bases). V lost 2 bases, J lost 7 bases, and 15 bases lay in between. Germline-derived CDR1 and CDR2 are SGHTA and FQGNSA. The CDR3 extends over 15 amino acids.